This T cell receptor beta chain was identified in a study of blood T cell repertoires in COVID-19. Study background: The United States, Italy and Spain provided the acute and convalescent COVID-19 samples. T cells, B-cell-depleted T cells, or PBMCs provided the cDNA or gDNA that served as material.

Authors' data handling: Amplification from reference gene primers served as the basis for estimated nucleated cell counts. Here immunoSEQ multiplex PCR was the method, and the copy in TCRdb shows in-frame clones only, minus some. V and J calls and clone size are copied from that table; D and trimming were computed from the DNA. The sample gives under 200,000 clones, about 88% of which show up once; almost 1% is in the top ten. Sequences were obtained from peripheral blood. The TCR sequence derives from a man between 18 and 35 years old with acute or convalescent COVID-19.

Here the CDR3 DNA reads TGTGCCAGCAGCCTCCAAGACAGGGGAAGATATGGCTACACCTTC. Protein product: CASSLQDRGRYGYTF. The chain joins TRBV6-6 to TRBJ1-2, with 8 positions matching TRBD1. CDR3 length equals 15 residues. The germline V gene has CDR1 MNHNY and CDR2 SVGAGI (reference sequence). Trimming at V came to 6 bases and at J to 5 bases, leaving 11 bases not matched to a gene.